This T cell receptor (beta chain) appears in the sequencing data of a study of blood T cell repertoires in COVID-19. The CDR3 is 13 residues long. The ends were cut back, 7 bases at V and 0 bases at J, with 8 bases in the middle. Germline V gene lookup returns CDR1 SGDLS and CDR2 YYNGEE. Original methodology: By means of reference gene primer amplification, nucleated cell counts were estimated. The repertoire was sequenced with immunoSEQ multiplex PCR; TCRdb's copy has only in-frame clones and lacks some. V, J and clone size derive from that table, while D and trimming were established from the DNA sequence. The sample lists roughly 300,000 clones, 70% to 90% occurring once.

The chain joins TRBV9 to TRBJ1-3; tentative D call: TRBD1 (6 bases). Sequencing input: peripheral blood. This receptor was taken from a man aged 18 to 30 with active or convalescent COVID-19. In DNA, the CDR3 is TGTGCCAGCGGGACATCCTCTGGAAACACCATATATTTT. It specifies CASGTSSGNTIYF.